This paragraph reports one T cell receptor (beta chain). These data are taken from a study of blood T cell repertoires in COVID-19. Across the whole study: Nucleic acid was either cDNA or gDNA, and it came from T cells, B-cell-depleted T cells, or PBMCs.

Germline assignment: CDR1 SNHLY and CDR2 FYNNEI. This CDR3 contains 12 residues. V lost 8 bases and J lost 10; bases outside the gene matches: 10. In the original analysis: Amplification of reference gene primers was used by the study to estimate nucleated cell counts. Generated by immunoSEQ multiplex PCR, the TCRdb table keeps only in-frame clones and is missing some. D and trimming come from the DNA, and the V and J calls and clone size come from that table. The sample carries 93,000 or so clones, about 90% recorded once. The sequence was collected from a man between 45 and 60 years old in a cohort sampled during active COVID-19. Sequencing input: peripheral blood. The chain carries TRBV2 and TRBJ2-7, with 8 bases aligning to TRBD2. As DNA, the CDR3 is TGTGCCAGCCGAAAACCCGGGGGGGTTCAGTACGTC. Encoded protein: CASRKPGGVQYV.